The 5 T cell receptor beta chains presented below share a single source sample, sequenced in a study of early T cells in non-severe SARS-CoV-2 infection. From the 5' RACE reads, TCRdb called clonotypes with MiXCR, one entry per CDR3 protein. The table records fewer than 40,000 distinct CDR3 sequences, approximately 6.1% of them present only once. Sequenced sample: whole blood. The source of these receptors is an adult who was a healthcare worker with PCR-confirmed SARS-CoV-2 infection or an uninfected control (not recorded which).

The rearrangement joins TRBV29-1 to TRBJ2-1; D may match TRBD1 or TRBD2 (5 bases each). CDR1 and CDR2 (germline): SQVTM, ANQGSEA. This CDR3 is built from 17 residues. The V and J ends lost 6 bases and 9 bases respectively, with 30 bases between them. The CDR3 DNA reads TGCAGCGTCACCGGGACCGCCGGTACCTCCATCATCACTGAGCAGTTCTTC. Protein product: CSVTGTAGTSIITEQFF.

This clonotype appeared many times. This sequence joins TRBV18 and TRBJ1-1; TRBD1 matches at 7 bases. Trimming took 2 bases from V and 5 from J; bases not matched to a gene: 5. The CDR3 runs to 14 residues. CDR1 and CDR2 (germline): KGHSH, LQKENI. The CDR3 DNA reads TGTGCCAGCTCACCAAACAGGGGTGAGACTGAAGCTTTCTTT. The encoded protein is CASSPNRGETEAFF.

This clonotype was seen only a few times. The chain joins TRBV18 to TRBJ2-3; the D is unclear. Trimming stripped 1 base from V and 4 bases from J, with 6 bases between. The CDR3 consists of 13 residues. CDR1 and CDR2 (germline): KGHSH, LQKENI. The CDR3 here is CASSPQSADTQYF. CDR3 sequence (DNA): TGTGCCAGCTCACCACAGTCGGCAGATACGCAGTATTTT.

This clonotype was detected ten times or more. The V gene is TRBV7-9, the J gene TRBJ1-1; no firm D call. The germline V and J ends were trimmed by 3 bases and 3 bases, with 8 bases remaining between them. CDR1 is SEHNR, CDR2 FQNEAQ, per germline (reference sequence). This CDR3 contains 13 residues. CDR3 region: CASSFGQYTEAFF. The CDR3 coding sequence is TGTGCCAGCAGCTTTGGGCAGTACACTGAAGCTTTCTTT.

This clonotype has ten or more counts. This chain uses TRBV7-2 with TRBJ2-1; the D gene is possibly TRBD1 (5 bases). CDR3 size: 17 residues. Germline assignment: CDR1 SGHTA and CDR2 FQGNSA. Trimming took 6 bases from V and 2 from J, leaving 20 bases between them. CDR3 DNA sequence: TGTGCCAGCAGTATAGATAGAGTCAGGGTCGCCTACAATGAGCAGTTCTTC. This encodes CASSIDRVRVAYNEQFF.